This T cell receptor (beta chain) was sequenced during a study of T cells in Graves' hyperthyroidism and ophthalmopathy. Background on the study: Peripheral blood samples were taken at initial diagnosis, prior to any treatment.

RNA transcripts served as the template for amplifying TCR beta CDR3 regions. HTBI primers were used for first-round RT-PCR of the TCR CDR3. A single record per CDR3 protein comes from TCRdb applying MiXCR to the multiplex PCR reads. Of about 210,000 distinct CDR3 sequences listed, roughly 18% were seen once; the top ten hold about 45%. Stable Graves' hyperthyroidism meant no ophthalmopathy progression within 18 months. Germline values: CDR1 SGHAT, CDR2 FQNNGV. Trimming cost V 5 bases and J 3 bases; bases outside gene matches: 12. This CDR3 has 17 amino acids. Sequences were obtained from blood. This clonotype was obtained from a man aged 40-49 years with Graves' hyperthyroidism. V and J are TRBV11-2 and TRBJ2-2; 7 bases agree with TRBD1. The CDR3 coding sequence is TGTGCCAGCAGCCCAGGGGTTCCGACAGGGTACACCGGGGAGCTGTTTTTT. It encodes CASSPGVPTGYTGELFF.